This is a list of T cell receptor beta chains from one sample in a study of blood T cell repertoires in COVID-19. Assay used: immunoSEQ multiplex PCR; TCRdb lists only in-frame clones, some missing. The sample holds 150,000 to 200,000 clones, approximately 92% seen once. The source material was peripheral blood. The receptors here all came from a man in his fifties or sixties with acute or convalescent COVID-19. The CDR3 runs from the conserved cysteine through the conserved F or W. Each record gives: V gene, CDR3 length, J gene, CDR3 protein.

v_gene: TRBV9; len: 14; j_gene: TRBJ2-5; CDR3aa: CASSGREDQETQYF
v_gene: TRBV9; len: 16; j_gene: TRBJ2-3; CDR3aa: CASSPSRGASTDTQYF
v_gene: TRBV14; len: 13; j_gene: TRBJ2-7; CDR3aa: CASSQRGSYEQYF
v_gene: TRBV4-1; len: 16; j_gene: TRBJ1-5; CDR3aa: CASSQVSTYSNQPQHF
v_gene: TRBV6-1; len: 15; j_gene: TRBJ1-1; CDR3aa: CASSEGVRGNTEAFF
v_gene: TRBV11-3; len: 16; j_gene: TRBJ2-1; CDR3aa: CASSPGSGKGYNEQFF
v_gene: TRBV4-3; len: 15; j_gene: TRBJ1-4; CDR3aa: CASSQEGRGGEKLFF
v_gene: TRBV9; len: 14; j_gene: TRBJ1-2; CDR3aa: CASSTRTGYYGYTF
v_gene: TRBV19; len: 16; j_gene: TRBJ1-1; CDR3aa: CASSTTDRGLGTEAFF
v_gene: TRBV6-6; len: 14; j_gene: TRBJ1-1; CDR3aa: CASGRDSSNTEAFF
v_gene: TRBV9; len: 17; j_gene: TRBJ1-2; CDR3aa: CASSENLLTGREGGYTF
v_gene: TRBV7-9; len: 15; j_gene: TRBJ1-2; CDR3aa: CASSQGQARDYGYTF
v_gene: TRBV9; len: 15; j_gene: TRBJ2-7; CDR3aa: CASSVGGDGGSEQYF
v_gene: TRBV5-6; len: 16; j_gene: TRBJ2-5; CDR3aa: CASSSWTSGLVETQYF
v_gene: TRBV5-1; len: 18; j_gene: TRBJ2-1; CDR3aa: CASSNVPGPQRGYNEQFF
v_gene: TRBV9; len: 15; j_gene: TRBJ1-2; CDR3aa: CASSETPGSSSGYTF
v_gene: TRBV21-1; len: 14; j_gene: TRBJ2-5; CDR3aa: CASSKANSQETQYF
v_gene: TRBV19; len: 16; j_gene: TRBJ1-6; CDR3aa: CASSSRRHGGNSPLHF
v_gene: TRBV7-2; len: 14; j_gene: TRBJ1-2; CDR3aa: CASSSDSSSYGYTF
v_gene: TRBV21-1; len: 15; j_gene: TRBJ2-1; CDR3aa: CASSKPQPAGNEQFF
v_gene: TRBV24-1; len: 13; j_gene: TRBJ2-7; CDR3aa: CATTGWRDGEQYF
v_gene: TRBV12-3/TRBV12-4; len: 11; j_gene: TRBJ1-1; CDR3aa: CASSLRGEAFF
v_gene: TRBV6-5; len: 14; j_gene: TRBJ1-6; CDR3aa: CASSFTGYNSPLHF
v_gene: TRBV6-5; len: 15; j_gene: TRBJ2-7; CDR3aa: CASRRGGSGRDEQYF
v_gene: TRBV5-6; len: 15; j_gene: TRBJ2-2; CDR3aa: CASSYRQGNTGELFF
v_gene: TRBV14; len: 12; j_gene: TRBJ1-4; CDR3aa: CASSQGLSRLFF
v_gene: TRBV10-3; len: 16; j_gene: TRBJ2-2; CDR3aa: CAISGGLAGVTGELFF
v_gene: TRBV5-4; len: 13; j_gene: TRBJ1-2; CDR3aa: CASSLSGDYGYTF
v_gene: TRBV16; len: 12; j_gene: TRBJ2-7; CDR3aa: CASSQTGYEQYF
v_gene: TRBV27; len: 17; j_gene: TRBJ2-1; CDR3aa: CASTSKWDTGIYNEQFF
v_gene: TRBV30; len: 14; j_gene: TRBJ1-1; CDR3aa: CACHRGGQGTEAFF
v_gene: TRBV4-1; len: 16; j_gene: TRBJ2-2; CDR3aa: CASSDRDRTNTGELFF
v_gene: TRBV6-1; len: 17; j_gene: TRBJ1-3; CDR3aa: CASSESYGQVYGNTIYF
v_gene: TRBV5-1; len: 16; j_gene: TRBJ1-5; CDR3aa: CASSLLGGAAGQPQHF
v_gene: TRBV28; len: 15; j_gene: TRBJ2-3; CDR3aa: CASSLYRDLLDTQYF
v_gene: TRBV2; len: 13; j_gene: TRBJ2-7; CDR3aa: CASGGQGMGEQYF
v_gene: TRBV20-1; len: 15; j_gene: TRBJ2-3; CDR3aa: CSASKSGRVLGTQYF
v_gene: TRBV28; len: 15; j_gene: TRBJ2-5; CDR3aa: CASSLSQGGWETQYF
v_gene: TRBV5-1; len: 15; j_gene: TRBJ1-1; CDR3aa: CASSLESQAVTEAFF
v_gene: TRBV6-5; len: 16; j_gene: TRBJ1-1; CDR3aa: CASSYSDGTGETEAFF
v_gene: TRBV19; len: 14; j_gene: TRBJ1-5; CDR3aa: CASRWGANNQPQHF
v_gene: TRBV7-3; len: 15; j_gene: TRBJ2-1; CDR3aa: CASSPTSGRNNEQFF